What follows is one T cell receptor (beta chain) and its context. As yet, its antigen is unknown. This specimen belongs to a study of Ad26.COV2.S vaccination and SARS-CoV-2 variants. On the study more broadly: Intramuscular Ad26.COV2.S doses were given once or twice, 56 days apart. Study conclusions and caveats: Relative to placebo recipients, vaccine recipients exhibited elevated spike-specific TCR breadth.

V dropped 1 base and J dropped 0 bases, with 15 bases sitting between them. Looked up from germline, CDR1 is MNHNS and CDR2 is SASEGT. The CDR3 spans 17 residues. Documented treatment: some 20 received Ad26.COV2.S at low or high dose, single or two shots; a few received placebo; per-sample allocation not given. Material that was analyzed had been drawn on day 63 after the first vaccine or placebo injection. The repertoire was sequenced with immunoSEQ multiplex PCR; TCRdb's copy has only in-frame clones and lacks some. Here the sample spans fewer than 600,000 clones, 80% to 90% being singletons. The rearrangement links TRBV6-1 to TRBJ1-2; D is unclear. The sequencing here drew on peripheral blood, taken in a trial of Ad26.COV2.S vaccine versus placebo. The sequence came from a person between 18 and 60 years old who received the Ad26.COV2.S COVID-19 vaccine or a placebo. As DNA, the CDR3 is TGTGCCAGCAGTGAAGTAGTCGGCTACGCGTCTAACTATGGCTACACCTTC. Encoded protein: CASSEVVGYASNYGYTF.